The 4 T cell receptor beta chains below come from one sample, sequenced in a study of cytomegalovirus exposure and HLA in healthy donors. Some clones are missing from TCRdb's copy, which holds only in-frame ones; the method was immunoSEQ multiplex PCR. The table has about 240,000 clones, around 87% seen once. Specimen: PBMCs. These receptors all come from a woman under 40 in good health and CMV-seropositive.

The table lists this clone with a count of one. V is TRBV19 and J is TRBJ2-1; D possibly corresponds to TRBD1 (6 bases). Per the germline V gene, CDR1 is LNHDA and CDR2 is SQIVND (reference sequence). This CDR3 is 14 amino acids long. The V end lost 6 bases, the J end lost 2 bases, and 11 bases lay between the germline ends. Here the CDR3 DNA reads TGTGCCAGTAGCGGGGACATGGCCTACAATGAGCAGTTCTTC. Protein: CASSGDMAYNEQFF.

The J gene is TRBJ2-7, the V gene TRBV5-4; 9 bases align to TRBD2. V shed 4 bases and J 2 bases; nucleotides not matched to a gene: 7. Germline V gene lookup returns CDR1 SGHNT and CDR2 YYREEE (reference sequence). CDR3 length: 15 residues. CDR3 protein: CASSPVAGVTYEQYF. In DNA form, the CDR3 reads TGTGCCAGCAGCCCGGTAGCGGGAGTCACCTACGAGCAGTACTTC. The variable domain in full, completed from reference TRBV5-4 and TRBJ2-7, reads ETGVTQSPTHLIKTRGQQVTLRCSSQSGHNTVSWYQQALGQGPQFIFQYYREEENGRGNFPPRFSGLQFPNYSSELNVNALELDDSALYLCASSPVAGVTYEQYFGPGTRLTVT.

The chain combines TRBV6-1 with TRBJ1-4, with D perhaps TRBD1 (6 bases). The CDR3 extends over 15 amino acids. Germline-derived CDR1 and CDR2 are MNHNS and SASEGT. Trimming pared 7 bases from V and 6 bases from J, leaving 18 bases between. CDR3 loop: CASNSGTGLHEKLFF. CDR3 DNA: TGTGCCAGCAATTCGGGAACAGGGTTACATGAAAAACTGTTTTTT.

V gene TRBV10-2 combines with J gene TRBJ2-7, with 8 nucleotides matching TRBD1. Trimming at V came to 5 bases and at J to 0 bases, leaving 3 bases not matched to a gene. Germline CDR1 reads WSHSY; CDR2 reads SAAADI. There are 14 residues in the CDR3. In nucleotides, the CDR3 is TGCGCCAGCAGTCGGGACAGGACCTCCTACGAGCAGTACTTC. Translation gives CASSRDRTSYEQYF.